A single sample is the source of the 10 T cell receptor beta chains below, sequenced in a study of metastatic and nonmetastatic thyroid tumors. Using MiXCR, TCRdb reanalyzed the PCR reads. There are under 100,000 clones in the sample; less than 10% occur only once, and roughly 9% lies in the top ten. Thyroid surgery took place with no prior treatment in any patient. Sequencing was done on a sample of blood. The receptors were gathered from a female donor with papillary thyroid cancer or a benign thyroid nodule (not recorded which). Some clones in this sample may be carry-over from other donors' samples.

As to this clone: A read error is possible here, since a much larger clone lies one base away. This chain uses TRBV7-9 with TRBJ1-1; D not resolved. The V and J ends lost 9 bases and 4 bases respectively, with 6 bases between them. Germline values: CDR1 SEHNR, CDR2 FQNEAQ (reference sequence). The CDR3 has 10 residues. Written as DNA, the CDR3 is TGTGCCAGTAGTAGCACTGAAGCTTTCTTT. It specifies CASSSTEAFF. The whole variable domain, filled in from reference TRBV7-9 and TRBJ1-1, reads DTGVSQNPRHKITKRGQNVTFRCDPISEHNRLYWYRQTLGQGPEFLTYFQNEAQLEKSRLLSDRFSAERPKGSFSTLEIQRTEQGDSAMYLCASSSTEAFFGQGTRLTVV.

The CDR3 sequence: CASSSPNTWGLTNYGYTF. The CDR3 coding sequence is TGTGCCAGCAGTTCCCCAAACACTTGGGGGCTTACTAACTATGGCTACACCTTC. The chain combines TRBV6-5 with TRBJ1-2; tentatively, D is TRBD1 (6 bases). CDR3 length equals 18 residues. The germline gives CDR1 MNHEY, CDR2 SVGAGI. The V end lost 4 bases, the J end lost 0 bases, and 21 bases lay between the germline ends.

This clone was seen many times. The V gene is TRBV5-1, the J gene TRBJ1-3, with no clear D. The CDR3 runs to 14 residues. Germline V gene data show CDR1 as SGHRS and CDR2 as YFSETQ. Trimming took 3 bases from V and 0 from J, leaving 7 bases between them. The CDR3 region has the DNA TGCGCCAGCAGCTCGGGCGGCTCTGGAAACACCATATATTTT. Protein: CASSSGGSGNTIYF.

This clone was recorded many times. The gene calls are TRBV7-2 and TRBJ2-2; D unclear. The V gene lost 6 bases and the J gene lost 2 bases, with 10 bases spanning the gap. The CDR3 length is 14 residues. Germline CDR1 SGHTA, CDR2 FQGNSA. Here the CDR3 reads CASSSDSNTGELFF. In DNA, the CDR3 is TGTGCCAGCAGTTCCGACTCTAACACCGGGGAGCTGTTTTTT.

This clone has ten or more counts. This rearrangement joins TRBV30 to TRBJ1-2; 7 positions agree with TRBD1. Trimming cost V 3 bases and J 4 bases; bases outside gene matches: 5. CDR3 size: 13 residues. Per germline, CDR1 GTSNPN and CDR2 SVGIG (reference sequence). CDR3 nucleotides: TGTGCCTGGAGCAACAGGGGTAGCTATGGCTACACCTTC. Translation: CAWSNRGSYGYTF.

This clone was recorded many times. The CDR3 sequence is CASSLTGNTEAFF. The CDR3 DNA reads TGTGCCAGCAGTTTGACAGGGAACACTGAAGCTTTCTTT. The rearrangement joins TRBV6-1 to TRBJ1-1, with a tentative D call TRBD1 (6 bases). Germline values: CDR1 MNHNS, CDR2 SASEGT. The CDR3 length is 13 residues. V was pared by 5 bases and J by 1 base, with 8 bases between.

For this clone: Since no conserved phenylalanine or tryptophan closes the CDR3, a read error is the likely cause. The chain carries TRBV5-1 and TRBJ2-7; D may correspond to TRBD1 or TRBD2 (5 bases each). The length of the CDR3 is 13 residues. Germline V CDR1 and CDR2: SGHRS, YFSETQ. CDR3 in amino acids: CASILGPRYEQYL. The CDR3 nucleotides are TGCGCCAGCATCTTGGGACCTAGGTACGAGCAGTACCTC.

This clone was seen a handful of times. The gene calls are TRBV9 and TRBJ1-1; D is possibly TRBD1 (6 bases). The CDR3 consists of 14 residues. Trimming removed 0 bases from V and 2 bases from J, with 8 bases in between. Germline V gene lookup returns CDR1 SGDLS and CDR2 YYNGEE. Written as DNA, the CDR3 is TGTGCCAGCAGCGTAGGGACAGCCAACACTGAAGCTTTCTTT. This encodes CASSVGTANTEAFF.

This clone showed up many times. The V and J genes are TRBV19 and TRBJ1-5; no reliable D call. The germline V gene has CDR1 LNHDA and CDR2 SQIVND (reference sequence). The length of the CDR3 is 13 residues. Trimming cost V 8 bases and J 5 bases, with 13 bases left between them. The CDR3 region has the DNA TGTGCCAGTGATTTGCCAGACTATCAGCCCCAGCATTTT. Amino acid sequence: CASDLPDYQPQHF.

This clone was seen a handful of times. The rearrangement joins TRBV28 to TRBJ2-3, with D unclear. Trimming took 6 bases from V and 2 from J, leaving 12 bases between them. The CDR3 spans 14 residues. The germline gives CDR1 MDHEN, CDR2 SYDVKM. The CDR3 nucleotides read TGTGCCAGCAGCTCGGGTGGGATCACAGATACGCAGTATTTT. This codes for CASSSGGITDTQYF.